Presented here are 16 T cell receptor beta chains from one specimen sequenced in a study of PD-1 blockade in classical Hodgkin lymphoma. Brentuximab vedotin exposure varied among the patients, all of whom had relapsed after autologous stem cell transplantation. CD4+ T cells were purified from thawed PBMCs by negative selection. Sequencing was performed with immunoSEQ multiplex PCR; in TCRdb, only in-frame clones are kept and a portion is missing. Among tens of thousands of clones listed, around 80% were seen once. The sequencing used CD4+ T cells from blood, collected at baseline. These receptors were taken from a human donor with classical Hodgkin lymphoma.

The table lists this clone with a few counts. This chain links TRBV4-2 with TRBJ1-5; 8 bases fit TRBD1. Germline lookup yields CDR1 LGHNA and CDR2 YNFKEQ. There are 16 residues in the CDR3. V was pared by 1 base and J by 2 bases, with 4 bases of the junction left unmatched. Written as DNA, the CDR3 is TGTGCCAGCAGCCAAGGACCGGACAGGGGCAATCAGCCCCAGCATTTT. This gives the protein CASSQGPDRGNQPQHF.

The rearrangement uses TRBV4-1 and TRBJ2-5, with TRBD2 matching over 14 bases. CDR3 length: 17 residues. V lost 2 bases to trimming and J lost 5 bases; unmatched junction nucleotides: 7. From germline, CDR1 is MGHRA and CDR2 YSYEKL. The CDR3 bases are TGCGCCAGCAGCCAACCGGGACTAGCGGGGGAAACTGAGACCCAGTACTTC. Protein: CASSQPGLAGETETQYF.

The chain has TRBV7-9 and TRBJ2-7; D uncertain. V was clipped by 4 bases and J by 4 bases, with 14 bases between them. The CDR3 spans 14 residues. The germline V gene has CDR1 SEHNR and CDR2 FQNEAQ (reference sequence). The CDR3 DNA reads TGTGCCAGCAGCTACGGCAGCGTAACTTACGAGCAGTACTTC. Amino acid sequence: CASSYGSVTYEQYF.

The chain combines TRBV28 with TRBJ1-2, with D uncertain. There are 14 residues in the CDR3. The germline V gene encodes CDR1 MDHEN and CDR2 SYDVKM. Between the trimmed V and J ends, which lost 10 bases and 4 bases, there was a span of 19 bases. CDR3 DNA sequence: TGTGCCACCCTACCACATGATTACGGCTATGGCTACACCTTC. Its translation: CATLPHDYGYGYTF.

This chain uses TRBV7-2 with TRBJ2-5, with D possibly being TRBD2 (6 bases). Germline CDR1 reads SGHTA; CDR2 reads FQGNSA. Trimming stripped 5 bases from V and 4 bases from J, with 11 bases between. CDR3 length: 13 amino acids. The CDR3 DNA reads TGTGCCAGCAGCCGCGGGGCGGGAGAGACCCAGTACTTC. This translates into CASSRGAGETQYF.

The rearrangement links TRBV19 to TRBJ1-1; tentative D call: TRBD1 (5 bases). Germline V lookup: CDR1 LNHDA, CDR2 SQIVND (reference sequence). The CDR3 has 15 amino acids. The V gene lost 0 bases and the J gene lost 11 bases, with 19 bases spanning the gap. This chain's CDR3 is CASSIEPRDGGAAFF. The CDR3 bases are TGTGCCAGTAGTATAGAACCCCGGGACGGCGGAGCGGCTTTCTTT.

This clone is categorized as medium-sized. The CDR3 protein is CAIQGPNYGYTF. CDR3 DNA: TGTGCCATACAGGGGCCTAACTATGGCTACACCTTC. V and J are TRBV10-3 and TRBJ1-2; TRBD1 agrees at 7 bases. The CDR3 loop spans 12 amino acids. CDR1 and CDR2 (germline): ENHRY, SYGVKD. J gave up 0 bases and V 9 bases, and 1 base lay outside the gene matches.

The chain employs TRBV6-5 and TRBJ2-1, with D unresolved. Germline values: CDR1 MNHEY, CDR2 SVGAGI. Trimming cost V 2 bases and J 0 bases, with 8 bases left between them. The CDR3 has 15 amino acids. CDR3 sequence reads: CASSYALVSYNEQFF. The CDR3 DNA reads TGTGCCAGCAGTTACGCCCTAGTCTCCTACAATGAGCAGTTCTTC.

The chain employs TRBV20-1 and TRBJ2-2; D is unresolved. Germline V lookup: CDR1 DFQATT, CDR2 SNEGSKA (reference sequence). This CDR3 is built from 11 residues. V lost 7 bases and J 8 bases, leaving 11 bases between the germline ends. CDR3 loop: CSVRSLGELFF. CDR3 in DNA: TGCAGTGTTCGATCGCTTGGGGAGCTGTTTTTT.

This chain connects TRBV7-2 to TRBJ2-7; D unresolved. V lost 2 bases and J lost 3, with 8 bases in between. The length of the CDR3 is 13 residues. The germline gives CDR1 SGHTA, CDR2 FQGNSA. DNA for the CDR3: TGTGCCAGCAGCTTAAATGGTAACTACGAGCAGTACTTC. Translation gives CASSLNGNYEQYF.

In this sample, this clone turned up a few times. The chain couples TRBV6-1 to TRBJ1-5, with TRBD1 as a possible D gene (6 bases). Germline V gene lookup returns CDR1 MNHNS and CDR2 SASEGT. Trimming shortened V by 6 bases and J by 8 bases, and 11 bases separated the two germline ends. This CDR3 has 12 residues. The CDR3 DNA sequence: TGTGCCAGCAGGAAAACAGGGAAGCCCCAGCATTTT. This encodes CASRKTGKPQHF.

This chain uses TRBV18 with TRBJ2-6; D might be TRBD1 (5 bases). The CDR3 has 15 residues. The V gene lost 4 bases and the J gene lost 2 bases, with 9 bases spanning the gap. Looked up from germline, CDR1 is KGHSH and CDR2 is LQKENI. The CDR3: CASSHDRAGANVLTF. CDR3 sequence (DNA): TGTGCCAGCTCACACGACAGAGCTGGGGCCAACGTCCTGACTTTC. The entire variable domain, with the rest obtained from reference TRBV18 and TRBJ2-6, is as follows: NAGVMQNPRHLVRRRGQEARLRCSPMKGHSHVYWYRQLPEEGLKFMVYLQKENIIDESGMPKERFSAEFPKEGPSILRIQQVVRGDSAAYFCASSHDRAGANVLTFGAGSRLTVL.

This rearrangement joins TRBV5-4 to TRBJ1-1; the D is unclear. There are 12 residues in the CDR3. The germline V and J ends were trimmed by 2 bases and 0 bases, with 2 bases remaining between them. Looked up from germline, CDR1 is SGHNT and CDR2 is YYREEE (reference sequence). CDR3 nucleotide sequence: TGTGCCAGCAGCTTCATGAACACTGAAGCTTTCTTT. Translating it yields CASSFMNTEAFF.

This chain connects TRBV2 to TRBJ1-2; unclear D gene. The length of the CDR3 is 11 residues. Germline loops: CDR1 SNHLY, CDR2 FYNNEI. Trimming took off 2 bases at V and 4 bases at J, with 2 bases between the two ends. The CDR3 DNA sequence: TGTGCCAGCAGTGAATTCTATGGCTACACCTTC. Encoded protein: CASSEFYGYTF.

This clone was counted once. The chain carries TRBV11-2 and TRBJ1-1; D might be TRBD1 (5 bases). Deletions cut 3 bases from V and 11 bases from J, with 28 bases between. The CDR3 loop spans 17 amino acids. Germline V gene data show CDR1 as SGHAT and CDR2 as FQNNGV. The CDR3 nucleotides read TGTGCCAGCAGCTTTTACTTCGGGGAACAGGTCACCTTGGGGGCTTTCTTT. This encodes CASSFYFGEQVTLGAFF.

The rearrangement links TRBV28 to TRBJ2-5; the D gene is possibly TRBD2 (6 bases). This CDR3 comprises 15 residues. V gave up 3 bases and J gave up 0 bases, with 11 bases separating them. The germline V gene has CDR1 MDHEN and CDR2 SYDVKM. CDR3 sequence (DNA): TGTGCCAGCAGTTTGGGGGGAAAGTACCAAGAGACCCAGTACTTC. It translates to CASSLGGKYQETQYF.